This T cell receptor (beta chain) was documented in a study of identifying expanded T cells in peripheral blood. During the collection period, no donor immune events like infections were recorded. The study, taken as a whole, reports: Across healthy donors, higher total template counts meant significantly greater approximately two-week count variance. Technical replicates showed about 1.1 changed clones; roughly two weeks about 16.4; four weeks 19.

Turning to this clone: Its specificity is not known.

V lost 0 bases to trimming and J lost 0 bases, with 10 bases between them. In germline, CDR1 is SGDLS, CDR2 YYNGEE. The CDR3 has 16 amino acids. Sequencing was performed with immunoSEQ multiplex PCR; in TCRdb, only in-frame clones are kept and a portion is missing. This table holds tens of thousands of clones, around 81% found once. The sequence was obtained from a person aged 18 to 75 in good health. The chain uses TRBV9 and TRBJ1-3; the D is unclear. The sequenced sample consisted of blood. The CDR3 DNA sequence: TGTGCCAGCAGCGTAGAAATAATGGGCTCTGGAAACACCATATATTTT. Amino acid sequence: CASSVEIMGSGNTIYF.